This is a list of T cell receptor beta chains from one sample in a study of T cells in Graves' hyperthyroidism and ophthalmopathy. MiXCR, run by TCRdb on the multiplex PCR reads, gives a single entry per CDR3 protein. The table lists over 450,000 distinct CDR3 sequences, over 13% of them singletons, with under 20% in the top ten. Source material: blood. All receptors come from a woman younger than 30 with Graves' hyperthyroidism. Both conserved end residues are trimmed from each CDR3. The listing skips clone size in some rows; elsewhere it reads once, few, many or a size class.

V,size,J,CDR3
TRBV30,many,TRBJ2-1,AWSVWSGMSYNEQF
TRBV7-9,many,TRBJ1-5,ASSLGLPGQQH
TRBV6-1,many,TRBJ2-7,ASSYRGYGSYEQY
TRBV4-1,-,TRBJ1-5,ASSPTRGDRNQPQH
TRBV27,many,TRBJ1-5,ASSFRGGDQPQH
TRBV4-1,few,TRBJ2-7,ASSQGGLAGRGYEQY
TRBV19,-,TRBJ1-1,ASINRGPNTEAF
TRBV20-1,few,TRBJ2-1,SARGRRVGEQF
TRBV12-3/TRBV12-4,many,TRBJ2-3,ASSLATSGTDTQY
TRBV9,many,TRBJ2-6,ASSPRAGSSASGANVLT
TRBV11-2,many,TRBJ2-2,ASSNSLRGRTTDTGELF
TRBV6-1,many,TRBJ1-6,ASSRAGYYMSSYNSPLH
TRBV19,many,TRBJ2-6,ASNGRGRSAGANVLT
TRBV20-1,-,TRBJ2-5,SARSPTSGQQETQY
TRBV6-1,-,TRBJ1-3,ASSIQGGNTIY
TRBV2,many,TRBJ2-5,ASSDTAGGGETQY
TRBV5-1,many,TRBJ2-1,ASSLLVRLQGGTNEQF
TRBV5-1,few,TRBJ2-2,ASSLASTGTGELF
TRBV2,-,TRBJ2-1,ASRGVSGRSYNEQF
TRBV20-1,few,TRBJ2-7,SAQTSGSYEQY
TRBV18,many,TRBJ2-7,ASSPPGSSGSLYEQY
TRBV5-1,-,TRBJ1-5,ASSLVQGEQPQH
TRBV11-3,many,TRBJ2-6,ASSFDWRERPISGANVLT
TRBV30,many,TRBJ1-2,AWSAQGKGHGYT
TRBV9,many,TRBJ2-5,ASSVAPLETQY
TRBV5-5,few,TRBJ2-4,ASRTGRLLDLAKNIQY
TRBV3-1,-,TRBJ2-2,ASSPLAQGGVSGELS
TRBV10-3,-,TRBJ1-2,ASSERVGGAYGYT
TRBV5-1,many,TRBJ2-5,ASSRGEETQY
TRBV7-2,many,TRBJ2-7,ASSLRAVTYEQY
TRBV19,many,TRBJ1-5,ASSIDRVRQPQH
TRBV2,many,TRBJ2-2,ASSEGGTSNTGELF
TRBV5-1,many,TRBJ2-3,ASSWDGTRIADTQY
TRBV11-2,many,TRBJ2-3,ASSLDSWNTDTQY
TRBV27,many,TRBJ1-5,ASSGGTGQPQH
TRBV5-1,-,TRBJ1-1,ASSLRTAAEAF
TRBV27,many,TRBJ2-1,ASSLAFNYNEQF
TRBV7-9,-,TRBJ2-7,ASSLGPGKGEQY
TRBV24-1,many,TRBJ2-2,ATSGWDPTGELF
TRBV27,many,TRBJ2-1,ASSRTRLAGTF
TRBV19,-,TRBJ2-1,ASSFSLAGAYNEQF
TRBV12-5,many,TRBJ1-5,ASGLDRPRWQPQH
TRBV24-1,many,TRBJ2-1,ATSDNGLAERYNEQF
TRBV4-1,-,TRBJ2-2,ASSYTGGHTGELF
TRBV30,many,TRBJ2-7,AWSVRVEQY
TRBV6-5,-,TRBJ2-1,ASSPQAGGPLDNEQF
TRBV10-2,few,TRBJ1-5,ATSHWTNQPQH
TRBV7-8,many,TRBJ2-7,ASSFKGSAYEQY
TRBV3-1,many,TRBJ1-2,ASSREGAYGYT
TRBV15,-,TRBJ2-1,ATSRVVRREGRKHNEQF
TRBV6-6,many,TRBJ1-2,ASSYSIPPRGYT
TRBV27,many,TRBJ2-5,ASSPLTGGWFLGETQY
TRBV5-1,many,TRBJ1-4,ASSLVGAVEKLF
TRBV6-1,many,TRBJ1-1,ASSYQGDDTEAF
TRBV3-1,few,TRBJ2-5,ASSPFPSGRVRGTQY
TRBV15,-,TRBJ1-2,ATSRDGAAASNYGYT